Presented here are 30 T cell receptor beta chains from one specimen sequenced in a study of Graves' ophthalmopathy and Graves' hyperthyroidism. Researchers took RNA transcripts and amplified TCR beta CDR3 regions from them. RT-PCR in the first round used HTBI primers; a second-round multiplex PCR followed. From the multiplex PCR reads, TCRdb called clonotypes with MiXCR, one entry per CDR3 protein. The sample comprises hundreds of thousands of distinct CDR3 sequences, about a fifth of which are singletons, and approximately 6.5% rests with the top ten. The source material was peripheral blood. The receptor set was obtained from a woman aged 18-29 years with stable Graves' hyperthyroidism. Some clones in this sample may be carry-over from other donors' samples.

This chain links TRBV19 with TRBJ2-3, with TRBD1 matching over 7 bases. Germline V gene sequence: CDR1 LNHDA, CDR2 SQIVND (reference sequence). The CDR3 totals 13 residues. V trimming: 3 bases; J trimming: 4 bases; junction bases outside the gene matches: 1. The CDR3 here is CASSMGQPDTQYF. The CDR3 nucleotides are TGTGCCAGTAGTATGGGACAGCCAGATACGCAGTATTTT.

The chain has TRBV6-2 or TRBV6-3 and TRBJ2-1, with 9 bases aligning to TRBD2. The germline V gene encodes CDR1 MNHEY and CDR2 SVGEGT. The J segment lost 2 bases and the V segment lost 7 bases, leaving 3 bases of the junction unmatched. The CDR3 consists of 14 residues. CDR3 coding DNA: TGTGCCAGCACCGCGGGAGGGCCCTACAATGAGCAGTTCTTC. Translating it yields CASTAGGPYNEQFF.

The rearrangement joins TRBV6-5 to TRBJ1-2, with a weak D call TRBD1 (5 bases). The CDR3 totals 17 residues. From germline, CDR1 is MNHEY and CDR2 SVGAGI. V lost 0 bases and J 4 bases, leaving 18 bases between the germline ends. CDR3 nucleotide sequence: TGTGCCAGCAGTTACTCGGTGATGAGGGGATCTCTCTATGGCTACACCTTC. This encodes CASSYSVMRGSLYGYTF.

This clonotype was observed a handful of times. This rearrangement joins TRBV18 to TRBJ1-1; 7 positions match TRBD1. This CDR3 comprises 14 residues. Germline V gives CDR1 KGHSH, CDR2 LQKENI. After removal of 6 bases from V and 2 bases from J, the junction contained 6 bases not matched to a gene. CDR3 nucleotide sequence: TGTGCCAGCTCGGAACAGGGGACTAACACTGAAGCTTTCTTT. Translation: CASSEQGTNTEAFF.

This clonotype was detected many times. The rearrangement links TRBV11-2 to TRBJ1-6, with TRBD1 matching 8 bases. Unmatched junction bases numbered 3, after V lost 1 base and J lost 1 base. CDR1 is SGHAT, CDR2 FQNNGV, per germline. The CDR3 runs to 17 residues. The CDR3 DNA follows: TGTGCCAGCAGCTTAGTCCGACAGGGGTCCTATAATTCACCCCTCCACTTT. Its protein is CASSLVRQGSYNSPLHF.

The chain is built from TRBV11-1 and TRBJ2-2, with D tentatively TRBD2 (5 bases). The CDR3 is 17 residues long. The germline V gene has CDR1 SGHAT and CDR2 FQDESV (reference sequence). Trimming took 3 bases from V and 1 from J, leaving 15 bases between them. The CDR3 here is CASSFAMRAVNTGELFF. CDR3 sequence (DNA): TGTGCCAGCAGCTTTGCGATGAGGGCAGTGAACACCGGGGAGCTGTTTTTT.

The chain employs TRBV27 and TRBJ1-1; no reliable D call. Germline CDR1 is MNHEY and CDR2 is SMNVEV (reference sequence). This CDR3 spans 17 amino acids. The V gene lost 3 bases and the J gene lost 4 bases, with 21 bases spanning the gap. The CDR3 protein is CASSFYEVPPGSTEAFF. As DNA, the CDR3 is TGTGCCAGCAGTTTTTATGAGGTCCCTCCGGGGAGCACTGAAGCTTTCTTT.

This clonotype occurred many times. This sequence joins TRBV15 and TRBJ2-2; 8 nucleotides agree with TRBD2. Per germline, CDR1 LNHNV and CDR2 YYDKDF (reference sequence). This CDR3 contains 14 residues. Unmatched junction bases numbered 5, after V lost 3 bases and J lost 8 bases. The CDR3 sequence: CATSRGLVLGELFF. The DNA of the CDR3 is TGTGCCACCAGCAGGGGACTAGTCTTAGGGGAGCTGTTTTTT.

In DNA form, the CDR3 reads TGTGCCAGCAGAGGGTGGACTAGCGGCTCCTACGAGCAGTACTTC. Translation gives CASRGWTSGSYEQYF. The chain carries TRBV28 and TRBJ2-7; the match to TRBD2 covers 10 bases. The CDR3 runs 15 residues. V was clipped by 6 bases and J by 0 bases; unmatched bases: 5. The germline gives CDR1 MDHEN, CDR2 SYDVKM.

This clonotype was seen more than once but under ten times. The chain is built from TRBV20-1 and TRBJ2-5; 11 bases fit TRBD2. The CDR3 contains 15 residues. V shed 5 bases and J 4 bases; nucleotides not matched to a gene: 9. CDR1 is DFQATT and CDR2 is SNEGSKA in the germline V gene (reference sequence). CDR3 loop: CSAGTPLAGAETQYF. CDR3 sequence (DNA): TGCAGTGCTGGAACTCCACTAGCGGGAGCAGAGACCCAGTACTTC.

This clonotype was recorded a few times. V is TRBV5-4 and J is TRBJ1-1; 9 positions agree with TRBD1. Germline V gene lookup returns CDR1 SGHNT and CDR2 YYREEE (reference sequence). CDR3 length equals 15 residues. The J segment lost 4 bases and the V segment lost 1 base, leaving 5 bases of the junction unmatched. The CDR3 DNA reads as TGTGCCAGCAGCTTGAAACTGACAGGGGGCACTGAAGCTTTCTTT. As protein: CASSLKLTGGTEAFF. Full variable domain (rest looked up from reference TRBV5-4 and TRBJ1-1): ETGVTQSPTHLIKTRGQQVTLRCSSQSGHNTVSWYQQALGQGPQFIFQYYREEENGRGNFPPRFSGLQFPNYSSELNVNALELDDSALYLCASSLKLTGGTEAFFGQGTRLTVV.

The sample holds many counts of this clonotype. V gene TRBV9 combines with J gene TRBJ1-1; maybe TRBD1 (6 bases). With 0 bases removed from V and 5 bases from J, the gap between germline ends came to 14 bases. Germline loops: CDR1 SGDLS, CDR2 YYNGEE. CDR3 size: 15 residues. The CDR3, as DNA: TGTGCCAGCAGCGTAGGCGGGGGCGGACCTACTGAAGCTTTCTTT. Translating it yields CASSVGGGGPTEAFF.

The sample holds many counts of this clonotype. The CDR3 bases are TGTGCCAGCACCCAGGGGGATGGCTACACCTTC. Translated: CASTQGDGYTF. This chain connects TRBV12-3 or TRBV12-4 to TRBJ1-2; 7 bases line up with TRBD1. V trimming: 7 bases; J trimming: 6 bases; junction bases outside the gene matches: 2. The CDR3 has 11 amino acids.

This clonotype occurred many times. The chain employs TRBV15 and TRBJ2-7; 7 bases are shared with TRBD2. The trim removed 3 bases at V and 2 bases at J, leaving 4 bases unmatched. The CDR3 length is 14 residues. Germline-derived CDR1 and CDR2 are LNHNV and YYDKDF (reference sequence). In nucleotides, the CDR3 is TGTGCCACCAGCAGGGCTAGCGGTGCCTACGAGCAGTACTTC. It is translated as CATSRASGAYEQYF. The complete variable domain, with remaining parts taken from reference TRBV15 and TRBJ2-7, reads DAMVIQNPRYQVTQFGKPVTLSCSQTLNHNVMYWYQQKSSQAPKLLFHYYDKDFNNEADTPDNFQSRRPNTSFCFLDIRSPGLGDTAMYLCATSRASGAYEQYFGPGTRLTVT.

This clonotype was picked up a small number of times. The rearrangement uses TRBV29-1 and TRBJ2-5; D unclear. The CDR3 is made up of 11 amino acids. Trimming took off 8 bases at V and 5 bases at J, with 12 bases between the two ends. Per germline, CDR1 SQVTM and CDR2 ANQGSEA. The DNA for the CDR3 is TGCAGCTCTATACTGGAGGAGACCCAGTACTTC. Translating it yields CSSILEETQYF.

This chain joins TRBV27 and TRBJ2-4; D perhaps matches TRBD2 (6 bases). This CDR3 comprises 14 residues. The germline V and J ends were trimmed by 2 bases and 7 bases, with 12 bases remaining between them. Germline V lookup: CDR1 MNHEY, CDR2 SMNVEV (reference sequence). The DNA of the CDR3 is TGTGCCAGCAGTTTACAAGGCAGCGGGAACATTCAGTACTTC. Its protein is CASSLQGSGNIQYF.

The V and J genes are TRBV12-3 or TRBV12-4 and TRBJ2-7, with TRBD1 matching 7 bases. The trim removed 5 bases at V and 4 bases at J, leaving 8 bases unmatched. The CDR3 extends over 14 amino acids. CDR3 sequence reads: CASSAGGFLYEQYF. The CDR3 DNA follows: TGTGCCAGCAGTGCAGGGGGTTTTTTATACGAGCAGTACTTC.

This clonotype was counted many times. This rearrangement joins TRBV2 to TRBJ2-2; TRBD2 agrees at 8 bases. Germline V CDR1 and CDR2: SNHLY, FYNNEI. There are 17 residues in the CDR3. J lost 0 bases, V lost 2 bases, and 5 bases had no gene match. CDR3 in amino acids: CASSESWRGANTGELFF. CDR3 DNA sequence: TGTGCCAGCAGTGAAAGTTGGCGGGGGGCGAACACCGGGGAGCTGTTTTTT. Using reference TRBV2 and TRBJ2-2 for the parts outside the CDR3, the full variable domain is EPEVTQTPSHQVTQMGQEVILRCVPISNHLYFYWYRQILGQKVEFLVSFYNNEISEKSEIFDDQFSVERPDGSNFTLKIRSTKLEDSAMYFCASSESWRGANTGELFFGEGSRLTVL.

This clonotype was seen a handful of times. One base away lies a much larger clone, so this may be a sequencing read error. The chain combines TRBV14 with TRBJ2-2; 7 nucleotides line up with TRBD2. The CDR3 covers 16 residues. Germline V gene data show CDR1 as SGHDN and CDR2 as FVKESK. CDR3 sequence reads: CASSRGRELDTGEPFF. The CDR3 DNA follows: TGTGCCAGCAGCCGTGGGCGGGAGCTTGACACCGGGGAGCCGTTTTTT.

This clonotype was seen many times. This chain joins TRBV7-2 and TRBJ2-7; D ambiguous. Looked up from germline, CDR1 is SGHTA and CDR2 is FQGNSA. This CDR3 is 15 amino acids long. Trimming took 2 bases from V and 6 from J, leaving 17 bases between them. CDR3 loop: CASSLSRALSPEQYF. The CDR3 region has the DNA TGTGCCAGCAGCTTAAGTCGGGCGTTAAGCCCCGAGCAGTACTTC.

This clonotype was observed a few times. The rearrangement links TRBV6-1 to TRBJ2-2; D may be TRBD1 (6 bases). Germline assignment: CDR1 MNHNS and CDR2 SASEGT. V shed 6 bases and J shed 1 base, with 18 bases lying between them. The CDR3 has 17 amino acids. The chain's CDR3 is CASREFFSGENTGELFF. The CDR3 nucleotides read TGTGCCAGCAGGGAATTTTTCTCAGGGGAGAACACCGGGGAGCTGTTTTTT.

This clonotype was seen many times. The chain uses TRBV2 and TRBJ2-6; D unclear. CDR3 length equals 13 residues. Trimming stripped 8 bases from V and 3 bases from J, with 8 bases between. CDR1 is SNHLY, CDR2 FYNNEI, per germline. The CDR3 loop is CASLDFGANVLTF. CDR3 bases: TGTGCCAGCTTGGATTTTGGGGCCAACGTCCTGACTTTC.

This chain connects TRBV28 to TRBJ1-2, with D unclear. Germline loops: CDR1 MDHEN, CDR2 SYDVKM. Trimming cost V 4 bases and J 4 bases, with 25 bases left between them. CDR3 length: 18 amino acids. In nucleotides, the CDR3 is TGTGCCAGCAGTTACTCCCATCCGGTACCAGGCTCTTCCTATGGCTACACCTTC. Its protein is CASSYSHPVPGSSYGYTF.

In the case of this clonotype: This clone may be a read error of a much larger clone one base away. This chain uses TRBV12-3 or TRBV12-4 with TRBJ2-5, with 8 bases identical to TRBD1. The CDR3 has 15 residues. This CDR3 reads CAISFGQGGQETQYF. CDR3 coding DNA: TGTGCCATCAGTTTCGGACAGGGAGGACAAGAGACCCAGTACTTC.

The chain links TRBV19 to TRBJ2-7; tentatively, D is TRBD1 (5 bases). The CDR3 runs to 14 residues. Trimming removed 3 bases from V and 5 bases from J, with 14 bases in between. The germline gives CDR1 LNHDA, CDR2 SQIVND (reference sequence). CDR3 residues: CASSIKGRVHEQYF. The CDR3 DNA sequence: TGTGCCAGTAGTATCAAGGGCAGGGTACACGAGCAGTACTTC.

V gene TRBV7-2 combines with J gene TRBJ2-7; unclear D gene. Trimming shortened V by 4 bases and J by 0 bases, and 13 bases separated the two germline ends. CDR1 is SGHTA and CDR2 is FQGNSA in the germline V gene. The CDR3 runs to 15 residues. CDR3 sequence (DNA): TGTGCCAGCAGCTACACCCCCTACAGCTCCTACGAGCAGTACTTC. The encoded protein is CASSYTPYSSYEQYF.

The table lists this clonotype with many counts. The rearrangement uses TRBV6-1 and TRBJ1-1; 8 bases fit TRBD1. The V gene end was trimmed by 8 bases and the J gene end by 4 bases; junction bases not matched to a gene: 3. CDR1 and CDR2 from the germline V gene are MNHNS and SASEGT. CDR3 length: 12 amino acids. CDR3 region: CASDRGSTEAFF. CDR3 bases: TGTGCCAGCGACAGGGGAAGCACTGAAGCTTTCTTT.

The CDR3 sequence is CASSGRTDHYGYTF. CDR3 coding DNA: TGTGCCAGCAGTGGAAGGACGGACCATTATGGCTACACCTTC. The gene calls are TRBV28 and TRBJ1-2; D is ambiguous. The CDR3 runs 14 residues. The V end was cut by 5 bases, the J end by 5 bases, with 15 bases between. The germline CDR1 and CDR2 sequences are MDHEN and SYDVKM.

This clonotype has a single count. V gene TRBV20-1 combines with J gene TRBJ1-2, with unresolved D. The CDR3 covers 14 residues. Germline V gives CDR1 DFQATT, CDR2 SNEGSKA (reference sequence). V gave up 0 bases and J gave up 3 bases, with 11 bases separating them. CDR3 bases: TGCAGTGCTAGAGATTTGGGATCTTACTATGGCTACACCTTC. It specifies CSARDLGSYYGYTF.

This clonotype was found many times. The V call is TRBV20-1, the J call TRBJ2-7; the match to TRBD1 covers 9 bases. Germline CDR1 DFQATT, CDR2 SNEGSKA (reference sequence). The CDR3 runs to 14 residues. Trimming took 3 bases from V and 6 from J; bases not matched to a gene: 9. The CDR3 sequence is CSARRGDRVGEQYF. The CDR3 DNA reads as TGCAGTGCTAGGAGGGGGGACAGGGTAGGCGAGCAGTACTTC.